Listed here is a single TCR beta chain. The antigen is not known. The data belong to a study of cytomegalovirus exposure and HLA in healthy donors. This CDR3 comprises 16 residues. V shed 2 bases and J 4 bases; nucleotides not matched to a gene: 10. Germline loops: CDR1 KGHSH, CDR2 LQKENI. The study, taken as a whole, reports: Rarity marked most TCR sequences, yet some public TCRs occurred in many donors.

The primer mix had 60 Vbeta and 13 Jbeta primers. Clones were read by immunoSEQ multiplex PCR, and TCRdb kept only the in-frame ones, dropping some. The sample shows about 140,000 clones, 73% of them seen only once. The specimen was PBMCs. The receptor's source is a human donor in good health. V usage is TRBV18 and J usage is TRBJ1-2; 7 bases are shared with TRBD1. The CDR3 DNA reads TGTGCCAGCTCACCAGCGGTTAGGGGGCGAGGCTATGGCTACACCTTC. Translation gives CASSPAVRGRGYGYTF.